The next 18 T cell receptor beta chains were all read from a single sample in a study of CD8 T cells in Susac syndrome. The authors reverse transcribed roughly 0.5 to 1 ug RNA with random hexamers. TCRdb re-called the immunoSEQ multiplex PCR reads with MiXCR, one entry per CDR3 protein. The sample has 180,000 or so distinct CDR3 sequences, around 96% seen once. The sequencing input was CD4+ T cells from PBMCs. These receptors all stem from a human donor with multiple sclerosis.

The chain links TRBV6-5 to TRBJ2-1; D is ambiguous. The V gene lost 2 bases and the J gene lost 4 bases, with 6 bases spanning the gap. The CDR3 totals 13 residues. Germline lookup yields CDR1 MNHEY and CDR2 SVGAGI. The CDR3: CASSYEQYNEQFF. CDR3 coding DNA: TGTGCCAGCAGTTACGAACAGTACAATGAGCAGTTCTTC.

The chain couples TRBV9 to TRBJ2-3, with TRBD2 matching 7 bases. The CDR3 totals 14 residues. CDR1 is SGDLS and CDR2 is YYNGEE in the germline V gene. The V segment lost 4 bases and the J segment 4 bases; nucleotides outside the gene matches: 6. DNA of the CDR3: TGTGCCAGCAGCCCCCGACTAGCCGCAGATACGCAGTATTTT. The encoded protein is CASSPRLAADTQYF.

This chain connects TRBV7-3 to TRBJ2-1; D is possibly TRBD1 (5 bases). V lost 3 bases and J lost 5, with 11 bases in between. CDR3 length: 14 residues. From germline, CDR1 is SGHTA and CDR2 FQGTGA. The CDR3 here is CASSLSRTNNEQFF. CDR3 DNA: TGTGCCAGCAGCTTGAGTAGGACAAACAATGAGCAGTTCTTC.

The J gene is TRBJ1-1, the V gene TRBV30; D uncertain. This CDR3 spans 14 amino acids. Germline-derived CDR1 and CDR2 are GTSNPN and SVGIG (reference sequence). Trimming took 4 bases from V and 4 from J, leaving 16 bases between them. CDR3 amino acids: CAWTYPIRSTEAFF. Written as DNA, the CDR3 is TGTGCCTGGACATATCCTATCCGGAGCACTGAAGCTTTCTTT.

CDR3 DNA sequence: TGCAGTGCTAGAGATACGAGCTCTGGGGCCAACGTCCTGACTTTC. It yields the protein CSARDTSSGANVLTF. The chain uses TRBV20-1 and TRBJ2-6; D remains ambiguous. Trimming took off 0 bases at V and 0 bases at J, with 6 bases between the two ends. Germline CDR1 reads DFQATT; CDR2 reads SNEGSKA (reference sequence). The length of the CDR3 is 15 residues.

J is TRBJ1-1 and V is TRBV10-1; a possible D gene is TRBD1 (6 bases). V dropped 4 bases and J dropped 1 base, with 7 bases sitting between them. Germline loops: CDR1 WNHNN, CDR2 SYGVQD (reference sequence). The length of the CDR3 is 13 residues. CDR3 protein: CASSVGANTEAFF. As DNA, the CDR3 is TGCGCCAGCAGTGTGGGGGCGAACACTGAAGCTTTCTTT.

The J gene is TRBJ1-1, the V gene TRBV19; D not resolved. The CDR3 extends over 13 amino acids. V shed 3 bases and J shed 0 bases, with 5 bases lying between them. CDR1 is LNHDA and CDR2 is SQIVND in the germline V gene (reference sequence). DNA for the CDR3: TGTGCCAGTAGTATCTACCTGAACACTGAAGCTTTCTTT. This codes for CASSIYLNTEAFF.

V usage is TRBV20-1 and J usage is TRBJ1-2, with TRBD1 as a possible D gene (5 bases). V lost 6 bases and J 5 bases, leaving 19 bases between the germline ends. The CDR3 contains 14 residues. CDR1 and CDR2 (germline): DFQATT, SNEGSKA (reference sequence). The CDR3 region is CSAPTATASYGYTF. Here the CDR3 DNA reads TGCAGTGCCCCGACAGCCACTGCAAGTTATGGCTACACCTTC.

The chain carries TRBV29-1 and TRBJ2-4; maybe TRBD2 (6 bases). The CDR3 spans 15 residues. Germline CDR1 SQVTM, CDR2 ANQGSEA. V was pared by 4 bases and J by 1 base, with 14 bases between. The CDR3 loop is CSVVRDSLAKNIQYF. The CDR3 bases are TGCAGCGTTGTTAGGGACTCCCTGGCCAAAAACATTCAGTACTTC.

The chain joins TRBV2 to TRBJ2-1; 8 bases fit TRBD2. V was pared by 4 bases and J by 8 bases, with 7 bases of the junction left unmatched. The length of the CDR3 is 14 residues. Germline V gene sequence: CDR1 SNHLY, CDR2 FYNNEI. The CDR3 DNA is TGTGCCAGCAGTGTACGCGGGGGGCAGTATGAGCAGTTCTTC. This encodes CASSVRGGQYEQFF.

The CDR3 region has the DNA TGCAGTGCTAGAGTTTTGGGGTCAGAGACCCAGTACTTC. It is translated as CSARVLGSETQYF. This chain joins TRBV20-1 and TRBJ2-5, with unresolved D. This CDR3 comprises 13 residues. Germline CDR1 is DFQATT and CDR2 is SNEGSKA (reference sequence). The V and J ends lost 1 base and 4 bases respectively, with 10 bases between them.

This chain joins TRBV7-9 and TRBJ2-1; D could derive from TRBD1 or TRBD2 (5 bases each). CDR3 length: 16 residues. V dropped 7 bases and J dropped 4 bases, with 20 bases sitting between them. Germline CDR1 reads SEHNR; CDR2 reads FQNEAQ (reference sequence). CDR3 nucleotide sequence: TGTGCCAGCACCGGCAGGCAGGGAGTCCCTTACAATGAGCAGTTCTTC. Translation gives CASTGRQGVPYNEQFF.

The rearrangement links TRBV27 to TRBJ1-1; D unresolved. CDR1 MNHEY and CDR2 SMNVEV come from the germline V gene (reference sequence). Trimming cost V 0 bases and J 2 bases, with 22 bases left between them. The CDR3 is 19 residues long. The CDR3 DNA is TGTGCCAGCAGTTTATCCACCTGGGGTGGACCCCACTCTAACACTGAAGCTTTCTTT. Translating it yields CASSLSTWGGPHSNTEAFF.

This chain uses TRBV7-9 with TRBJ2-7, with a tentative D call TRBD1 (5 bases). The germline CDR1 and CDR2 sequences are SEHNR and FQNEAQ (reference sequence). Deletions cut 0 bases from V and 2 bases from J, with 17 bases between. This CDR3 comprises 17 residues. The CDR3 sequence: CASSLALQGGITYEQYF. For the CDR3, the DNA is TGTGCCAGCAGCTTAGCGCTCCAGGGTGGGATTACCTACGAGCAGTACTTC.

This clonotype has only one observation. The chain couples TRBV3-1 to TRBJ2-6; possibly TRBD1 or TRBD2 for D (6 bases each). V dropped 0 bases and J dropped 4 bases, with 13 bases sitting between them. Germline-derived CDR1 and CDR2 are LGHDT and YNNKEL (reference sequence). The CDR3 spans 17 residues. CDR3 sequence (DNA): TGTGCCAGCAGCCAAGATCATTCGGGGGCCGGGGCCAACGTCCTGACTTTC. Encoded protein: CASSQDHSGAGANVLTF.

V is TRBV29-1 and J is TRBJ1-2; no clear D. V shed 1 base and J shed 9 bases, with 9 bases lying between them. Germline V gives CDR1 SQVTM, CDR2 ANQGSEA. The CDR3 sequence is 11 residues long. CDR3 coding DNA: TGCAGCGTTGAAGGGCCGCAGAGCTACACCTTC. Protein: CSVEGPQSYTF.

This chain links TRBV30 with TRBJ1-4; a weak D match, TRBD1 (5 bases). The CDR3 has 10 residues. Between the trimmed V and J ends, which lost 5 bases and 10 bases, there was a span of 8 bases. The germline gives CDR1 GTSNPN, CDR2 SVGIG (reference sequence). The CDR3, as DNA: TGTGCCTGGGGCCAGGGAAAACTGTTTTTT. The encoded protein is CAWGQGKLFF.

The chain combines TRBV29-1 with TRBJ1-1, with D unclear. In germline, CDR1 is SQVTM, CDR2 ANQGSEA. V was shortened by 2 bases and J by 5 bases, with 12 bases between the two germline ends. CDR3 length: 13 amino acids. The CDR3 sequence: CSVENGRWTEAFF. CDR3 DNA: TGCAGCGTTGAAAACGGGAGGTGGACTGAAGCTTTCTTT.